The rows below give T cell receptor beta chains drawn from one sample of a study of blood T cell repertoires in COVID-19. Assay: immunoSEQ multiplex PCR; the TCRdb copy retains only in-frame clones and omits some. The table includes hundreds of thousands of clones, 70% to 90% detected once. Sequencing was performed on peripheral blood. These receptors were collected from a man younger than 30 with COVID-19, enrolled during active disease. The CDR3 runs from the conserved cysteine through the conserved F or W. The D gene is left open where the match is weak. Rows may omit the clone size; those that give it use once, few, many or a size class.

J,D,size,V,DNA,CDR3
TRBJ1-1,TRBD1,NA,TRBV3-1/TRBV3-2,TGTGCCAGCAGCCAACGGGACAGGATGAACACTGAAGCTTTCTTT,CASSQRDRMNTEAFF
TRBJ2-1,TRBD2,once,TRBV7-6,TGTGCCAGCAGCCCACAAGCGGGGGGGCATCTCAATGAGCAGTTCTTC,CASSPQAGGHLNEQFF
TRBJ1-5,NA,NA,TRBV6-6,TGTGCCAGCAGTACGCAGACAGCTTATAGCAATCAGCCCCAGCATTTT,CASSTQTAYSNQPQHF
TRBJ2-5,TRBD1,NA,TRBV18,TGTGCCAGCTCACCCCAGGGGGCCCAAGAGACCCAGTACTTC,CASSPQGAQETQYF
TRBJ2-2,TRBD1,NA,TRBV18,TGTGCCAGCTCACTTTCAGGGGGAAACACCGGGGAGCTGTTTTTT,CASSLSGGNTGELFF
TRBJ2-7,TRBD1,NA,TRBV12-3/TRBV12-4,TGTGCCAGCACCACAGGGGGCTACGAGCAGTACTTC,CASTTGGYEQYF
TRBJ1-6,NA,once,TRBV3-1/TRBV3-2,TGTGCCAGCAGCCAAGGCGTCGGGGGGCGCTTGAATTCACCCCTCCACTTT,CASSQGVGGRLNSPLHF
TRBJ2-5,TRBD2,NA,TRBV9,TGTGCCAGCAGTCCATCGACTAGCGGGGTAGAAGAGACCCAGTACTTC,CASSPSTSGVEETQYF
TRBJ1-3,NA,NA,TRBV5-4,TGTGCCAGCAGCGAACAGGGTTCCTCTGGAAACACCATATATTTT,CASSEQGSSGNTIYF
TRBJ2-3,TRBD1,NA,TRBV27,TGTGCCAGCACCGGACAGGACAGCACAGATACGCAGTATTTT,CASTGQDSTDTQYF
TRBJ1-2,NA,NA,TRBV27,TGTGCCAGCAGTTTACTGCCGGGTGGGAACTATGGCTACACCTTC,CASSLLPGGNYGYTF
TRBJ2-2,NA,NA,TRBV19,TGTGCCAGTAGTATCGACAGATCCACCGGGGAGCTGTTTTTT,CASSIDRSTGELFF
TRBJ2-2,TRBD2,NA,TRBV5-3,TGTGCCAGAAGCATAGGACTAGCGGTCCTCCTGAACACCGGGGAGCTGTTTTTT,CARSIGLAVLLNTGELFF
TRBJ2-5,NA,NA,TRBV5-1,TGCGCCAGCAGCCGCGGGTCCGAGAACCAAGAGACCCAGTACTTC,CASSRGSENQETQYF
TRBJ2-7,TRBD2,NA,TRBV12-3/TRBV12-4,TGTGCGACTAGCGGGGGGACCGTCTACGAGCAGTACTTC,CATSGGTVYEQYF
TRBJ1-2,NA,NA,TRBV25-1,TGTGCCAGCATGGTCAGGGGTGGCTACACCTTC,CASMVRGGYTF
TRBJ1-2,NA,NA,TRBV5-1,TGCGCCAGCAGCTTGCAGGACAGTAACTATGGCTACACCTTC,CASSLQDSNYGYTF